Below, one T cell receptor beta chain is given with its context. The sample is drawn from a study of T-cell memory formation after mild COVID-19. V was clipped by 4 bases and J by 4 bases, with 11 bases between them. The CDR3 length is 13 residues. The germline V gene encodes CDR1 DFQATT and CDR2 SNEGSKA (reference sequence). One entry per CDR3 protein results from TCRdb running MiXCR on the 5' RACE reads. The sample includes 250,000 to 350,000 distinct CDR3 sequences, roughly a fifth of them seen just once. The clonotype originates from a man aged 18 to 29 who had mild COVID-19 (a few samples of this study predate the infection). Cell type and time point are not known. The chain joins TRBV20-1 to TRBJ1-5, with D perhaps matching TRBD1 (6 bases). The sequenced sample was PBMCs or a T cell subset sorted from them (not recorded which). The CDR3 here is CSATKQGNQPQHF. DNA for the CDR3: TGCAGTGCTACAAAACAGGGAAATCAGCCCCAGCATTTT.